The 28 T cell receptor beta chains below come from one sample, sequenced in a study of shared clonotypes between healthy human individuals. Method: immunoSEQ multiplex PCR; TCRdb's copy keeps in-frame clones and lacks some. This table has about 79,000 clones, about 65% appearing once. Material: memory CD8+ T cells sorted from blood. Subset noted: CD45RO+ cells pooled with CCR7-negative TemRA cells. The receptor source for this set is a young man in good health.

This chain joins TRBV23-1 and TRBJ2-5, with 10 bases matching TRBD1. TRBV23-1 is an open reading frame, and its role is uncertain. Unmatched junction bases numbered 1, after V lost 9 bases and J lost 3 bases. The CDR3 totals 12 residues. As DNA, the CDR3 is TGCGCCAGAGGACAGGGGGAAGAGACCCAGTACTTC. It is translated as CARGQGEETQYF.

This clone was observed a few times. The chain links TRBV5-6 to TRBJ2-3, with 10 nucleotides matching TRBD1. V shed 3 bases, J shed 7 bases, and the junction held 5 bases outside the gene matches. The germline CDR1 and CDR2 sequences are SGHDT and YYEEEE. There are 14 residues in the CDR3. The DNA of the CDR3 is TGTGCCAGCAGCTGGGGACAGGGGCTGTATACGCAGTATTTT. Its protein product is CASSWGQGLYTQYF.

This clone has a single count. The rearrangement links TRBV6-5 to TRBJ2-1; 9 bases agree with TRBD2. From germline, CDR1 is MNHEY and CDR2 SVGAGI. There are 16 residues in the CDR3. V shed 4 bases and J 4 bases; nucleotides not matched to a gene: 8. CDR3 amino acids: CASSLLTSGLYNEQFF. In nucleotides, the CDR3 is TGTGCCAGCAGTTTATTGACTAGCGGCTTGTACAATGAGCAGTTCTTC.

The chain couples TRBV28 to TRBJ2-7, with D tentatively TRBD1 (5 bases). V was shortened by 3 bases and J by 3 bases, with 12 bases between the two germline ends. Germline CDR1 is MDHEN and CDR2 is SYDVKM. The length of the CDR3 is 14 residues. Written as DNA, the CDR3 is TGTGCCAGCAGTTTTGGGCAGGGTGGCTACGAGCAGTACTTC. It specifies CASSFGQGGYEQYF.

This clone is labeled as medium-sized. The CDR3 region is CASRPGSSYEQYF. The CDR3 DNA follows: TGTGCCAGCAGACCAGGGAGCTCCTACGAGCAGTACTTC. The chain recombines TRBV28 with TRBJ2-7; either TRBD1 or TRBD2 may fit D (5 bases each). CDR3 size: 13 residues. V lost 6 bases to trimming and J lost 0 bases, with 9 bases between them. Germline CDR1 and CDR2: MDHEN and SYDVKM.

In its sample, this clone was seen once. This chain joins TRBV11-3 and TRBJ1-1; no clear D. The CDR3 loop spans 14 amino acids. V lost 0 bases to trimming and J lost 3 bases, with 8 bases between them. The germline gives CDR1 SGHNT, CDR2 YENEEA. The CDR3 bases are TGTGCCAGCAGCTTAGAAGGGATTGACACTGAAGCTTTCTTT. Its protein is CASSLEGIDTEAFF.

This clone was seen many times. The J gene is TRBJ2-2, the V gene TRBV11-2; tentatively, D is TRBD2 (6 bases). V shed 4 bases and J shed 0 bases, with 15 bases lying between them. The CDR3 runs to 17 residues. The germline V gene encodes CDR1 SGHAT and CDR2 FQNNGV. Written as DNA, the CDR3 is TGTGCCAGCAGCTCATACCCGACTAGACCGAACACCGGGGAGCTGTTTTTT. It translates to CASSSYPTRPNTGELFF.

The chain recombines TRBV13 with TRBJ1-5; D gene ambiguous. The CDR3 has 14 amino acids. The ends were cut back, 0 bases at V and 4 bases at J, with 7 bases in the middle. CDR1 is PRHDT, CDR2 FYEKMQ, per germline (reference sequence). The CDR3 bases are TGTGCCAGCAGCTTAGGACAGCAAAATCAGCCCCAGCATTTT. It translates to CASSLGQQNQPQHF.

The chain combines TRBV5-6 with TRBJ1-1; D gene unclear. CDR1 and CDR2 (germline): SGHDT, YYEEEE. There are 15 residues in the CDR3. Trimming shortened V by 2 bases and J by 0 bases, and 11 bases separated the two germline ends. Written as DNA, the CDR3 is TGTGCCAGCAGCTTTAGGAGGGCCATGAACACTGAAGCTTTCTTT. Its translation: CASSFRRAMNTEAFF.

The rearrangement uses TRBV6-5 and TRBJ2-7; perhaps D is TRBD1 or TRBD2 (5 bases each). Trimming removed 2 bases from V and 2 bases from J, with 13 bases in between. Germline loops: CDR1 MNHEY, CDR2 SVGAGI. The CDR3 length is 15 residues. The CDR3 bases are TGTGCCAGCAGTTACACCCGGGACCCAGCCTACGAGCAGTACTTC. Translating it yields CASSYTRDPAYEQYF.

This clone came up once. This rearrangement joins TRBV30 to TRBJ2-6; D gene ambiguous. Looked up from germline, CDR1 is GTSNPN and CDR2 is SVGIG (reference sequence). This CDR3 has 12 residues. Trimming removed 8 bases from V and 1 base from J, with 6 bases in between. CDR3 coding DNA: TGTGCCCTCGGTTCTGGGGCCAACGTCCTGACTTTC. Protein sequence: CALGSGANVLTF.

The V gene is TRBV5-4, the J gene TRBJ2-3; a possible D gene is TRBD1 (6 bases). Germline V lookup: CDR1 SGHNT, CDR2 YYREEE (reference sequence). Deletions cut 4 bases from V and 4 bases from J, with 13 bases between. The CDR3 is 14 residues long. CDR3 nucleotide sequence: TGTGCCAGCAGCAAATTAACAGGGCCAGATACGCAGTATTTT. As protein: CASSKLTGPDTQYF. Using reference TRBV5-4 and TRBJ2-3 for the parts outside the CDR3, the full variable domain is ETGVTQSPTHLIKTRGQQVTLRCSSQSGHNTVSWYQQALGQGPQFIFQYYREEENGRGNFPPRFSGLQFPNYSSELNVNALELDDSALYLCASSKLTGPDTQYFGPGTRLTVL.

V usage is TRBV6-1 and J usage is TRBJ2-7; 9 bases align to TRBD1. The CDR3 extends over 14 amino acids. Unmatched junction bases numbered 7, after V lost 7 bases and J lost 3 bases. Germline CDR1 and CDR2: MNHNS and SASEGT. CDR3 residues: CASKTGTGYYEQYF. Here the CDR3 DNA reads TGTGCCAGCAAGACCGGGACAGGGTACTACGAGCAGTACTTC.

This chain links TRBV11-3 with TRBJ2-7; D gene unclear. Between the trimmed V and J ends, which lost 8 bases and 0 bases, there was a span of 8 bases. In germline, CDR1 is SGHNT, CDR2 YENEEA. The CDR3 sequence is 12 residues long. The CDR3 loop reads CASDRVSYEQYF. The CDR3 DNA reads TGTGCCAGCGACCGGGTCTCCTACGAGCAGTACTTC.

J is TRBJ1-1 and V is TRBV2; D is perhaps TRBD1 (5 bases). Deletions cut 9 bases from V and 5 bases from J, with 10 bases between. The CDR3 length is 11 residues. The germline CDR1 and CDR2 sequences are SNHLY and FYNNEI. The CDR3 is CASTWGTEAFF. The CDR3 DNA reads as TGTGCCAGTACTTGGGGGACTGAAGCTTTCTTT.

V usage is TRBV21-1 and J usage is TRBJ2-7; the D segment call TRBD1 is taken from the table without a DNA check. TRBV21-1 corresponds to a pseudogene. This CDR3 spans 21 amino acids. This chain's CDR3 is CASSNRRGIDRGETVLREQYF. Written as DNA, the CDR3 is TGTGCCAGCAGCAACCGAAGGGGAATCGACAGGGGTGAGACGGTATTGAGGGAGCAGTACTTC.

The chain joins TRBV5-1 to TRBJ2-5; D unresolved. This CDR3 has 12 residues. V gave up 4 bases and J gave up 1 base, with 5 bases separating them. Germline V gene sequence: CDR1 SGHRS, CDR2 YFSETQ. The CDR3 sequence: CASSRLQETQYF. The DNA of the CDR3 is TGCGCCAGCAGCAGACTCCAAGAGACCCAGTACTTC.

CDR3 amino acids: CASSATPVSGANVLTF. The CDR3 nucleotides read TGTGCCAGCAGCGCGACCCCGGTCTCTGGGGCCAACGTCCTGACTTTC. The J gene is TRBJ2-6, the V gene TRBV28; D is ambiguous. There are 16 residues in the CDR3. The germline CDR1 and CDR2 sequences are MDHEN and SYDVKM. The V and J ends lost 6 bases and 0 bases respectively, with 12 bases between them.

Regarding this clone: Being one base from a much bigger clone, this may be a read error. This chain links TRBV28 with TRBJ2-7; no reliable D call. Germline values: CDR1 MDHEN, CDR2 SYDVKM. V was trimmed by 4 bases and J by 0 bases, leaving 4 bases between them. The CDR3 consists of 12 residues. The CDR3 DNA follows: TGTGCCAGCAGTTCCCCCTCCTACGAGCAGTACTTC. Its protein product is CASSSPSYEQYF.

The rearrangement joins TRBV27 to TRBJ2-7; a weak D match, TRBD2 (6 bases). This CDR3 contains 15 residues. Germline V gene sequence: CDR1 MNHEY, CDR2 SMNVEV (reference sequence). The ends were cut back, 5 bases at V and 5 bases at J, with 19 bases in the middle. The CDR3 reads CASSLPGGVGDEQYF. The CDR3, as DNA: TGTGCCAGCAGTCTGCCCGGCGGGGTTGGGGACGAGCAGTACTTC.

This chain's CDR3 is CASSLGADYGYTF. CDR3 DNA: TGTGCCAGCAGCTTAGGTGCCGACTATGGCTACACCTTC. This rearrangement joins TRBV5-5 to TRBJ1-2; D gene ambiguous. With 2 bases removed from V and 3 bases from J, the gap between germline ends came to 8 bases. Looked up from germline, CDR1 is SGHKS and CDR2 is YYEKEE (reference sequence). The CDR3 contains 13 residues.

This chain joins TRBV28 and TRBJ2-7; no firm D call. Trimming pared 5 bases from V and 3 bases from J, leaving 8 bases between. This CDR3 has 12 amino acids. The germline gives CDR1 MDHEN, CDR2 SYDVKM. CDR3 sequence (DNA): TGTGCCAGCAGTATTACGGACTACGAGCAGTACTTC. Translation: CASSITDYEQYF.

V usage is TRBV7-9 and J usage is TRBJ2-7; D gene ambiguous. Looked up from germline, CDR1 is SEHNR and CDR2 is FQNEAQ (reference sequence). V gave up 2 bases and J gave up 3 bases, with 8 bases separating them. CDR3 length: 13 amino acids. The CDR3 sequence is CASSLFLDYEQYF. The CDR3 DNA reads as TGTGCCAGCAGCTTATTTTTGGACTACGAGCAGTACTTC.

The chain combines TRBV30 with TRBJ2-7; 7 bases match TRBD2. The V gene's germline CDR1 is GTSNPN and CDR2 SVGIG (reference sequence). J was trimmed by 4 bases and V by 0 bases; bases with no gene match: 12. This CDR3 is 16 amino acids long. Here the CDR3 DNA reads TGTGCCTGGAGTGTACCCTTGCTAGCGGTTCCTTACGAGCAGTACTTC. It encodes CAWSVPLLAVPYEQYF.

The CDR3 sequence is CATGGRSYEQYF. CDR3 sequence (DNA): TGTGCCACAGGCGGCCGGTCCTACGAGCAGTACTTC. The chain carries TRBV7-9 and TRBJ2-7; D call uncertain. In germline, CDR1 is SEHNR, CDR2 FQNEAQ (reference sequence). Trimming stripped 10 bases from V and 1 base from J, with 11 bases between. The CDR3 spans 12 residues.

This clone was seen just once. The V gene is TRBV2, the J gene TRBJ1-1; D is perhaps TRBD1 (5 bases). V gave up 7 bases and J gave up 5 bases, with 23 bases separating them. Germline V gene sequence: CDR1 SNHLY, CDR2 FYNNEI. This CDR3 contains 16 residues. DNA of the CDR3: TGTGCCAGCACTAAAGAGGGTGGGGCAGGGCCAACTGAAGCTTTCTTT. It is translated as CASTKEGGAGPTEAFF.

This chain joins TRBV18 and TRBJ2-7; D ambiguous. With 0 bases removed from V and 1 base from J, the gap between germline ends came to 7 bases. This CDR3 has 14 amino acids. Germline CDR1 and CDR2: KGHSH and LQKENI. CDR3 in DNA: TGTGCCAGCTCACCACCGTCGGTATCCTACGAGCAGTACTTC. This encodes CASSPPSVSYEQYF.

The chain recombines TRBV11-2 with TRBJ2-7; TRBD1 agrees at 7 bases. The length of the CDR3 is 16 residues. Germline CDR1 and CDR2: SGHAT and FQNNGV. Unmatched junction bases numbered 10, after V lost 3 bases and J lost 2 bases. The CDR3 protein is CASSFRGPSSPYEQYF. The DNA for the CDR3 is TGTGCCAGCAGCTTTAGGGGGCCCTCAAGTCCCTACGAGCAGTACTTC. Supplemented by reference TRBV11-2 and TRBJ2-7, the full variable domain reads EAGVAQSPRYKIIEKRQSVAFWCNPISGHATLYWYQQILGQGPKLLIQFQNNGVVDDSQLPKDRFSAERLKGVDSTLKIQPAKLEDSAVYLCASSFRGPSSPYEQYFGPGTRLTVT.